The 23 T cell receptor beta chains below all came from one sample that was sequenced in a study of blood T cell repertoires in COVID-19. Here immunoSEQ multiplex PCR was the method, and the copy in TCRdb shows in-frame clones only, minus some. Of around 280,000 clones detected, just under 90% appear once; the ten largest clones hold 11%. Source material: peripheral blood. These receptors came from a woman aged 30 to 39 with COVID-19, enrolled during active disease.

The chain employs TRBV27 and TRBJ2-3; 7 positions match TRBD1. This CDR3 has 15 residues. Trimming at V came to 5 bases and at J to 5 bases, leaving 10 bases not matched to a gene. Germline CDR1 reads MNHEY; CDR2 reads SMNVEV (reference sequence). The CDR3 nucleotides read TGTGCCAGCAGTCGCGGTAGGGGGCTTGTAGATACGCAGTATTTT. Residues: CASSRGRGLVDTQYF.

This clone was detected only once. V and J are TRBV18 and TRBJ1-1; D is perhaps TRBD1 (5 bases). V lost 1 base, J lost 4 bases, and 10 bases lay in between. The V gene's germline CDR1 is KGHSH and CDR2 LQKENI. This CDR3 comprises 14 residues. The CDR3 protein is CASSPRKGVTEAFF. CDR3 nucleotide sequence: TGTGCCAGCTCACCACGGAAAGGGGTCACTGAAGCTTTCTTT.

A few counts support this clone. The chain couples TRBV28 to TRBJ2-3; 10 bases map to TRBD2. The CDR3 loop spans 15 amino acids. After removal of 1 base from V and 5 bases from J, the junction contained 3 bases not matched to a gene. Germline CDR1 reads MDHEN; CDR2 reads SYDVKM. CDR3 coding DNA: TGTGCCAGCAGTTTATCAGCGGGGGGGCAAGATACGCAGTATTTT. Its translation is CASSLSAGGQDTQYF.

In this sample, this clone turned up once. The chain combines TRBV7-9 with TRBJ2-1; TRBD2 matches at 7 bases. Trimming cost V 5 bases and J 8 bases; bases outside gene matches: 6. The length of the CDR3 is 13 residues. The V gene's germline CDR1 is SEHNR and CDR2 FQNEAQ (reference sequence). The CDR3 region is CASSHAGRDEQFF. CDR3 nucleotides: TGTGCCAGCAGCCATGCGGGGAGGGATGAGCAGTTCTTC.

There are many counts of this clone. The genes are TRBV6-4 and TRBJ2-5; 7 nucleotides match TRBD1. The length of the CDR3 is 13 residues. Germline CDR1 and CDR2: MRHNA and SNTAGT. The J segment lost 2 bases and the V segment lost 5 bases, leaving 2 bases of the junction unmatched. The CDR3 nucleotides read TGTGCCAGCAGTACAGGGGAACAAGAGACCCAGTACTTC. Translating it yields CASSTGEQETQYF.

This chain uses TRBV6-5 with TRBJ1-4, with TRBD1 as a possible D gene (6 bases). V dropped 4 bases and J dropped 8 bases, with 17 bases sitting between them. Germline V gene sequence: CDR1 MNHEY, CDR2 SVGAGI. The CDR3 spans 15 residues. CDR3 residues: CASSFLNRVAEKLFF. CDR3 DNA sequence: TGTGCCAGCAGTTTCCTGAACAGGGTAGCGGAAAAACTGTTTTTT.

The gene calls are TRBV4-1 and TRBJ1-1; D gene unclear. V lost 4 bases, J lost 6 bases, and 15 bases lay in between. Germline CDR1 MGHRA, CDR2 YSYEKL. The CDR3 runs to 14 residues. DNA of the CDR3: TGCGCCAGCAGCCCCCGCGACGGGGAACCTGAAGCTTTCTTT. Translated: CASSPRDGEPEAFF.

The J gene is TRBJ2-1, the V gene TRBV9; TRBD1 agrees at 7 bases. Germline CDR1 reads SGDLS; CDR2 reads YYNGEE. The CDR3 sequence is 12 residues long. Trimming removed 3 bases from V and 8 bases from J; junction bases left unmatched: 2. This CDR3 is CASSADRDEQFF. The DNA of the CDR3 is TGTGCCAGCAGCGCCGACAGGGATGAGCAGTTCTTC.

The chain recombines TRBV14 with TRBJ2-1, with 8 bases identical to TRBD1. The J segment lost 4 bases and the V segment lost 3 bases, leaving 5 bases of the junction unmatched. The CDR3 has 15 residues. Germline CDR1 reads SGHDN; CDR2 reads FVKESK. The CDR3: CASSHGQGAYNEQFF. The CDR3 DNA reads TGTGCCAGCAGCCATGGCCAGGGGGCTTACAATGAGCAGTTCTTC.

The rearrangement joins TRBV18 to TRBJ2-1; 12 positions agree with TRBD2. With V trimmed by 3 bases and J by 1 base, 4 bases remained unmatched. CDR1 and CDR2 from the germline V gene are KGHSH and LQKENI. This CDR3 region has 17 residues. Here the CDR3 reads CASSPPLAGGSYNEQFF. The CDR3, as DNA: TGTGCCAGCTCACCCCCACTAGCGGGGGGTTCCTACAATGAGCAGTTCTTC.

V usage is TRBV4-2 and J usage is TRBJ2-1; 8 bases are a match to TRBD2. Germline-derived CDR1 and CDR2 are LGHNA and YNFKEQ. The CDR3 length is 15 residues. J was trimmed by 8 bases and V by 4 bases; bases with no gene match: 10. The CDR3 is CASSLRGGRLDEQFF. For the CDR3, the DNA is TGTGCCAGCAGCCTCCGGGGGGGGAGGTTGGATGAGCAGTTCTTC.

J is TRBJ1-2 and V is TRBV5-1; D unclear. Germline assignment: CDR1 SGHRS and CDR2 YFSETQ. The CDR3 sequence is 13 residues long. With 1 base removed from V and 8 bases from J, the gap between germline ends came to 12 bases. This chain's CDR3 is CASSLREQLGYTF. In DNA form, the CDR3 reads TGCGCCAGCAGCTTGCGGGAGCAGCTAGGCTACACCTTC.

The chain is built from TRBV6-2 or TRBV6-3 and TRBJ1-2; D might be TRBD1 (5 bases). From germline, CDR1 is MNHEY and CDR2 SVGEGT. V lost 4 bases and J 4 bases, leaving 22 bases between the germline ends. The CDR3 loop spans 17 amino acids. For the CDR3, the DNA is TGTGCCAGCAGTTCCCACCAGCGCACGGGGGGTGGCTATGGCTACACCTTC. Translating it yields CASSSHQRTGGGYGYTF.

The chain employs TRBV18 and TRBJ1-1; 7 bases align to TRBD1. The junction had 9 bases not matched to a gene; V was cut back by 3 bases and J by 8 bases. The germline V gene encodes CDR1 KGHSH and CDR2 LQKENI. The CDR3 sequence is 14 residues long. The CDR3 DNA is TGTGCCAGCTCACCGTTAAAGGGGGCACAGGAAGCTTTCTTT. Residues: CASSPLKGAQEAFF.

This chain connects TRBV12-3 or TRBV12-4 to TRBJ1-5; D uncertain. V was trimmed by 5 bases and J by 3 bases, leaving 8 bases between them. CDR3 length: 13 residues. The CDR3: CASSAPSNQPQHF. The CDR3 DNA sequence: TGTGCCAGCAGTGCGCCGTCCAATCAGCCCCAGCATTTT.

DNA of the CDR3: TGTGCCAGCAGCCAAGGGGAGGGATTAGCGGGAAACACAGATACGCAGTATTTT. Encoded protein: CASSQGEGLAGNTDTQYF. The J gene is TRBJ2-3, the V gene TRBV3-1 (or the pseudogene TRBV3-2); 8 bases agree with TRBD2. The CDR3 totals 18 residues. Per the germline V gene, CDR1 is LGHDT and CDR2 is YNNKEL (reference sequence). The trim removed 1 base at V and 2 bases at J, leaving 11 bases unmatched.

The chain couples TRBV5-8 to TRBJ2-3, with a weak D call TRBD1 (6 bases). Trimming pared 4 bases from V and 3 bases from J, leaving 21 bases between. CDR3 size: 17 residues. From germline, CDR1 is SGHTS and CDR2 YDEGEE. CDR3: CASSHPEAGVRTDTQYF. DNA of the CDR3: TGTGCCAGCAGCCACCCGGAGGCAGGGGTTAGAACAGATACGCAGTATTTT.

The gene calls are TRBV18 and TRBJ1-1, with no clear D. This CDR3 contains 14 residues. V lost 2 bases, J lost 2 bases, and 9 bases lay in between. CDR1 is KGHSH, CDR2 LQKENI, per germline. The CDR3: CASSPATSNTEAFF. In DNA form, the CDR3 reads TGTGCCAGCTCACCAGCCACATCCAACACTGAAGCTTTCTTT.

The chain links TRBV5-1 to TRBJ2-1; perhaps TRBD2 as D (6 bases). In germline, CDR1 is SGHRS, CDR2 YFSETQ. The ends were cut back, 2 bases at V and 2 bases at J, with 11 bases in the middle. The CDR3 contains 15 residues. Written as DNA, the CDR3 is TGCGCCAGCAGCTTAACTAGCTCCCCCTACAATGAGCAGTTCTTC. Amino acid sequence: CASSLTSSPYNEQFF.

The rearrangement joins TRBV28 to TRBJ2-7; TRBD1 agrees at 9 bases. V dropped 10 bases and J dropped 4; count of bases not matched to a gene: 5. Germline V gives CDR1 MDHEN, CDR2 SYDVKM. The CDR3 totals 12 residues. Written as DNA, the CDR3 is TGTGCCACAGGGACAGGGAATTACGAGCAGTACTTC. Protein: CATGTGNYEQYF.

This chain uses TRBV9 with TRBJ1-1; D not resolved. Trimming took off 1 base at V and 6 bases at J, with 13 bases between the two ends. CDR3 length: 14 residues. CDR1 is SGDLS, CDR2 YYNGEE, per germline. The CDR3 DNA is TGTGCCAGCAGCGTAATGGGAGGAGGGTCTGAAGCTTTCTTT. Its protein product is CASSVMGGGSEAFF.

The genes are TRBV6-6 and TRBJ1-5, with D perhaps TRBD1 (5 bases). The CDR3 loop spans 13 amino acids. CDR1 is MNHNY, CDR2 SVGAGI, per germline (reference sequence). V dropped 5 bases and J dropped 3 bases, with 8 bases sitting between them. This CDR3 reads CASSLGPNQPQHF. CDR3 nucleotide sequence: TGTGCCAGCAGTCTGGGGCCCAATCAGCCCCAGCATTTT.

CDR3 region: CASSRTGKGPEAFF. CDR3 sequence (DNA): TGTGCCAGCAGCAGGACAGGGAAAGGGCCTGAAGCTTTCTTT. This rearrangement joins TRBV7-9 to TRBJ1-1; 8 nucleotides agree with TRBD1. Per the germline V gene, CDR1 is SEHNR and CDR2 is FQNEAQ (reference sequence). The V gene end was trimmed by 5 bases and the J gene end by 6 bases; junction bases not matched to a gene: 8. The CDR3 consists of 14 residues.